The 20 T cell receptor beta chains below come from one sample, sequenced in a study of type 1 regulatory T cells. Each CDR3 protein gets one entry after TCRdb re-called the reads with MiXCR. The sample includes over 90,000 distinct CDR3 sequences, about 28% of them seen just once. The sequencing sample was made of CD4+ T cells, either the whole sample or a sorted fraction (not recorded which). Every receptor here comes from a human donor in good health.

This clonotype has a handful of counts. The chain combines TRBV20-1 with TRBJ2-7; 10 bases align to TRBD2. The CDR3 has 15 amino acids. V lost 0 bases to trimming and J lost 7 bases; unmatched junction nucleotides: 9. Germline-derived CDR1 and CDR2 are DFQATT and SNEGSKA (reference sequence). CDR3 DNA sequence: TGCAGTGCTAGAGACCCTGCTAGCGGGAGACTTGAGCAGTACTTC. This encodes CSARDPASGRLEQYF.

The chain couples TRBV30 to TRBJ2-3; D assignment may be TRBD1 or TRBD2 (6 bases each). The CDR3 runs 14 residues. With 4 bases removed from V and 5 bases from J, the gap between germline ends came to 16 bases. The germline CDR1 and CDR2 sequences are GTSNPN and SVGIG (reference sequence). The CDR3 nucleotides are TGTGCCTGGAACAGAGGGGGGCTTGGAGATACGCAGTATTTT. Amino acid sequence: CAWNRGGLGDTQYF.

This clonotype was seen only a few times. J is TRBJ2-2 and V is TRBV19; tentative D call: TRBD2 (6 bases). Trimming left V 1 base short and J 4 bases short, with 7 bases between. Germline loops: CDR1 LNHDA, CDR2 SQIVND (reference sequence). The CDR3 totals 14 residues. The CDR3 DNA is TGTGCCAGTAGTATAGTAGCGGTCACCGGGGAGCTGTTTTTT. Protein sequence: CASSIVAVTGELFF.

This clonotype has more than one count but fewer than ten. The chain has TRBV16 and TRBJ2-3; unclear D gene. Trimming left V 5 bases short and J 6 bases short, with 12 bases between. This CDR3 has 13 residues. The germline V gene encodes CDR1 KGHSY and CDR2 FQNENV. CDR3 loop: CASSILSGDTQYF. In DNA, the CDR3 is TGTGCCAGCAGCATCCTATCCGGGGATACGCAGTATTTT.

This chain links TRBV4-2 with TRBJ2-7; 7 nucleotides line up with TRBD2. V lost 1 base and J lost 1; bases outside the gene matches: 10. The CDR3 sequence is 17 residues long. The germline CDR1 and CDR2 sequences are LGHNA and YNFKEQ. Written as DNA, the CDR3 is TGTGCCAGCAGCCAAGCGGTGGGGCTAGCGGATTCCTACGAGCAGTACTTC. Protein product: CASSQAVGLADSYEQYF.

This clonotype was observed a few times. The chain combines TRBV7-9 with TRBJ2-7; 9 bases map to TRBD1. The J segment lost 1 base and the V segment lost 7 bases, leaving 2 bases of the junction unmatched. The CDR3 length is 13 residues. Looked up from germline, CDR1 is SEHNR and CDR2 is FQNEAQ (reference sequence). The CDR3 coding sequence is TGTGCCAGCACGGACAGGGGTTCCTACGAGCAGTACTTC. Its translation: CASTDRGSYEQYF.

This clonotype was counted only a few times. CDR3: CAISTGERAFF. DNA for the CDR3: TGTGCCATCTCGACAGGGGAAAGAGCTTTCTTT. The V call is TRBV10-3, the J call TRBJ1-1; 8 nucleotides agree with TRBD1. The CDR3 consists of 11 residues. V lost 8 bases, J lost 10 bases, and 6 bases stayed unmatched. Looked up from germline, CDR1 is ENHRY and CDR2 is SYGVKD.

The rearrangement joins TRBV19 to TRBJ1-1, with D unclear. The CDR3 has 14 amino acids. With 5 bases removed from V and 3 bases from J, the gap between germline ends came to 13 bases. CDR1 LNHDA and CDR2 SQIVND come from the germline V gene (reference sequence). This CDR3 is CASSSSTKDTEAFF. The CDR3 coding sequence is TGTGCCAGTAGTTCATCCACTAAGGACACTGAAGCTTTCTTT.

The J gene is TRBJ1-1, the V gene TRBV7-9; D remains unclear. CDR1 and CDR2 from the germline V gene are SEHNR and FQNEAQ (reference sequence). This CDR3 contains 14 residues. Trimming left V 1 base short and J 0 bases short, with 6 bases between. The CDR3 coding sequence is TGTGCCAGCAGCTTAGAACGGTTGAACACTGAAGCTTTCTTT. Encoded protein: CASSLERLNTEAFF. Using reference TRBV7-9 and TRBJ1-1 for the parts outside the CDR3, the full variable domain is DTGVSQNPRHKITKRGQNVTFRCDPISEHNRLYWYRQTLGQGPEFLTYFQNEAQLEKSRLLSDRFSAERPKGSFSTLEIQRTEQGDSAMYLCASSLERLNTEAFFGQGTRLTVV.

This clonotype was observed a few times. The V call is TRBV3-1, the J call TRBJ1-6; 7 positions match TRBD1. This CDR3 spans 15 amino acids. Germline CDR1 LGHDT, CDR2 YNNKEL (reference sequence). The V and J ends lost 2 bases and 9 bases, in that order; junction bases with no gene match: 7. CDR3 loop: CASSQKAGGGSPLHF. The DNA of the CDR3 is TGTGCCAGCAGCCAAAAGGCAGGGGGTGGTTCACCCCTCCACTTT. Together with reference TRBV3-1 and TRBJ1-6, the CDR3 gives the full variable domain: DTAVSQTPKYLVTQMGNDKSIKCEQNLGHDTMYWYKQDSKKFLKIMFSYNNKELIINETVPNRFSPKSPDKAHLNLHINSLELGDSAVYFCASSQKAGGGSPLHFGNGTRLTVT.

In its sample, this clonotype was seen a few times. The rearrangement joins TRBV7-8 to TRBJ2-2; D may correspond to TRBD1 or TRBD2 (5 bases each). The CDR3 runs to 14 residues. CDR1 and CDR2 from the germline V gene are SGHVS and FQNEAQ. V was pared by 5 bases and J by 6 bases, with 13 bases between. The CDR3 nucleotides read TGTGCCAGCAGCCGGGACCGTGGGTCCGGGGAGCTGTTTTTT. Protein: CASSRDRGSGELFF.

The gene calls are TRBV12-3 or TRBV12-4 and TRBJ2-1; 8 bases fit TRBD2. V lost 2 bases and J lost 12; bases outside the gene matches: 9. This CDR3 is 14 amino acids long. The CDR3 nucleotides are TGTGCCAGCAGTTTATTAGACGGGAGGGCCGGGCAGTTCTTC. Translated, it gives CASSLLDGRAGQFF.

V is TRBV7-2 and J is TRBJ2-2, with 11 bases lining up with TRBD1. The J segment lost 8 bases and the V segment lost 5 bases, leaving 10 bases of the junction unmatched. The germline V gene has CDR1 SGHTA and CDR2 FQGNSA. This CDR3 is 16 amino acids long. The CDR3 DNA is TGTGCCAGCAGCCTACACGGACAGGGGGCCGGTGGGGAGCTGTTTTTT. Protein sequence: CASSLHGQGAGGELFF.

V is TRBV20-1 and J is TRBJ2-5; 7 bases align to TRBD2. Trimming took 4 bases from V and 5 from J; bases not matched to a gene: 10. The CDR3 covers 14 residues. Germline values: CDR1 DFQATT, CDR2 SNEGSKA (reference sequence). CDR3 amino acids: CSAIASGGGETQYF. CDR3 nucleotide sequence: TGCAGTGCTATAGCTAGCGGCGGAGGGGAGACCCAGTACTTC.

Details on this clonotype: This may be a read error, as it is one base from a much larger clone. The V and J genes are TRBV20-1 and TRBJ2-1; D is perhaps TRBD1 (5 bases). The CDR3 contains 13 residues. Germline V gene sequence: CDR1 DFQATT, CDR2 SNEGSKA (reference sequence). Trimming stripped 6 bases from V and 8 bases from J, with 17 bases between. CDR3 DNA: TGCAGTGCGGACGACAGATCGGGCGATGAGCAGTTCTTC. Residues: CSADDRSGDEQFF.

As for this clonotype: A much larger clone sits a single nucleotide away, making a read error possible. This chain links TRBV7-2 with TRBJ2-1; the match to TRBD2 covers 11 bases. The J call may be mistaken, given a closer DNA end match to TRBJ2-7. This CDR3 spans 16 amino acids. The germline CDR1 and CDR2 sequences are SGHTA and FQGNSA. As DNA, the CDR3 is TGTGCCAGCAGCTTCACCGGGACTAGCGGCTACAATGAGCAGTACTTC. It translates to CASSFTGTSGYNEQYF.

There are a few counts of this clonotype. The gene calls are TRBV12-3 or TRBV12-4 and TRBJ2-5, with D perhaps being TRBD1 or TRBD2 (6 bases each). The CDR3 totals 14 residues. V gave up 6 bases and J gave up 5 bases, with 16 bases separating them. CDR3 sequence reads: CASRPVGGTETQYF. CDR3 coding DNA: TGTGCCAGCAGACCGGTGGGGGGCACCGAGACCCAGTACTTC.

The chain uses TRBV2 and TRBJ1-5; 8 bases map to TRBD1. The trim removed 6 bases at V and 0 bases at J, leaving 4 bases unmatched. In germline, CDR1 is SNHLY, CDR2 FYNNEI. This CDR3 contains 15 residues. The CDR3 loop is CASSVGTGSNQPQHF. DNA of the CDR3: TGTGCCAGCAGCGTGGGGACAGGTAGCAATCAGCCCCAGCATTTT.

This sequence joins TRBV30 and TRBJ1-1, with unresolved D. Germline V gives CDR1 GTSNPN, CDR2 SVGIG (reference sequence). Trimming pared 2 bases from V and 1 base from J, leaving 11 bases between. This CDR3 region has 14 residues. DNA for the CDR3: TGTGCCTGGAGTACCCCCCGTGGGAACACTGAAGCTTTCTTT. Its translation is CAWSTPRGNTEAFF. The full variable domain, rest sourced from reference TRBV30 and TRBJ1-1, is SQTIHQWPATLVQPVGSPLSLECTVEGTSNPNLYWYRQAAGRGLQLLFYSVGIGQISSEVPQNLSASRPQDRQFILSSKKLLLSDSGFYLCAWSTPRGNTEAFFGQGTRLTVV.

This clonotype showed up just a few times. The V gene is TRBV7-9, the J gene TRBJ2-3; possibly TRBD1 for D (5 bases). The germline V gene encodes CDR1 SEHNR and CDR2 FQNEAQ (reference sequence). The CDR3 totals 14 residues. V dropped 3 bases and J dropped 7 bases, with 14 bases sitting between them. Written as DNA, the CDR3 is TGTGCCAGCAGCTTTTCCAACTGGGGCAATACGCAGTATTTT. Encoded protein: CASSFSNWGNTQYF.